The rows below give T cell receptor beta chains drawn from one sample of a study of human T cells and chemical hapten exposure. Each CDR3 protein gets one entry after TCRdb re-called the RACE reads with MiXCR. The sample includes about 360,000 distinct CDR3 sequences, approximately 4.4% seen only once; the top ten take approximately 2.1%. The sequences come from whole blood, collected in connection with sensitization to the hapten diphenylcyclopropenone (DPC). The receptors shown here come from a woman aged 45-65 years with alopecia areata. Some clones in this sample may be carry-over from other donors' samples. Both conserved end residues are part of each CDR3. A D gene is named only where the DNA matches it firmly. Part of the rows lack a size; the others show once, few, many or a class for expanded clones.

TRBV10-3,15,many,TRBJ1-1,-,CAISGRGGPNTEAFF,TGTGCCATCAGTGGGAGGGGGGGCCCGAACACTGAAGCTTTCTTT
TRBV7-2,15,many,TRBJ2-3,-,CASSSTPDGTDTQYF,TGTGCCAGCAGCTCCACCCCGGACGGGACAGATACGCAGTATTTT
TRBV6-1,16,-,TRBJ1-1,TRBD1,CASSPTDRVKNTEAFF,TGTGCCAGCAGCCCGACGGACAGGGTAAAGAACACTGAAGCTTTCTTT
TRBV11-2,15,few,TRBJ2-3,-,CASSLNVPGTDTQYF,TGTGCCAGCAGCTTAAATGTGCCGGGCACAGATACGCAGTATTTT
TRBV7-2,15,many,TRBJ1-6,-,CASSLDREQVRPLHF,TGTGCCAGCAGCTTAGACAGGGAGCAGGTACGCCCCCTCCACTTT
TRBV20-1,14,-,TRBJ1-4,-,CSALNRANNEKLFF,TGCAGTGCTCTTAACCGGGCCAACAATGAAAAACTGTTTTTT
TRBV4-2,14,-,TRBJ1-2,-,CASSQDITNYGYTF,TGTGCCAGCAGCCAAGACATAACTAACTATGGCTACACCTTC
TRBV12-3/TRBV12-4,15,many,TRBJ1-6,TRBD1,CASSFGRGPNSPLHF,TGTGCCAGCAGTTTCGGGAGGGGGCCTAATTCACCCCTCCACTTT
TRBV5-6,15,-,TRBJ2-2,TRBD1,CASSHPTGVHGELFF,TGTGCCAGCAGCCACCCGACAGGGGTCCACGGGGAGCTGTTTTTT
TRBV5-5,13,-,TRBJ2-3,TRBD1,CASSIDRGDTQYF,TGTGCCAGCAGCATCGACAGGGGTGATACGCAGTATTTT
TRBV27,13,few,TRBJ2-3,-,CASKVGGTDTQYF,TGTGCCAGCAAGGTCGGGGGCACAGATACGCAGTATTTT
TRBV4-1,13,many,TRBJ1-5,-,CASSQAYHQPQHF,TGCGCCAGCAGCCAAGCCTACCATCAGCCCCAGCATTTT
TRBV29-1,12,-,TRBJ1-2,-,CSVGTRNYGYTF,TGCAGCGTGGGCACACGGAATTATGGCTACACCTTC
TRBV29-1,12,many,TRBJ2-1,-,CSVGDVGFEQFF,TGCAGCGTTGGAGATGTCGGATTTGAGCAGTTCTTC
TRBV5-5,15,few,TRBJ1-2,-,CASSRWDTYNYGYTF,TGTGCCAGCAGCCGGTGGGACACATATAACTATGGCTACACCTTC
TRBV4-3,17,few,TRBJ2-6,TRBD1,CASSQTGDSSGANVLTF,TGCGCCAGCAGCCAGACAGGGGACAGCTCTGGGGCCAACGTCCTGACTTTC
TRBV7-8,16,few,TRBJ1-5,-,CASSQTPRGGNQPQHF,TGTGCCAGCAGCCAGACCCCAAGGGGCGGCAATCAGCCCCAGCATTTT
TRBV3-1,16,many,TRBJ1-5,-,CASSQWGREGNQPQHF,TGTGCCAGCAGCCAATGGGGGAGGGAGGGCAATCAGCCCCAGCATTTT
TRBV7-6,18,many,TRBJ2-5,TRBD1,CASSLARGDRGLRETQYF,TGTGCCAGCAGCTTAGCGCGAGGGGACAGGGGCTTAAGAGAGACCCAGTACTTC
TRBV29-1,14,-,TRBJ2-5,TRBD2,CSVESREGMETQYF,TGCAGCGTTGAATCCAGGGAGGGCATGGAGACCCAGTACTTC
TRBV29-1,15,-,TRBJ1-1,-,CSVEGPGSMNTEAFF,TGCAGCGTTGAAGGTCCGGGCAGCATGAACACTGAAGCTTTCTTT
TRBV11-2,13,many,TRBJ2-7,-,CASSLDRAGEQYF,TGTGCCAGCAGCTTGGATCGGGCGGGCGAGCAGTACTTC
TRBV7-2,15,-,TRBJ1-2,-,CASSPIWVLNYGYTF,TGTGCCAGCAGCCCTATTTGGGTACTTAACTATGGCTACACCTTC
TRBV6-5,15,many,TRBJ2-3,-,CASSYSTLRADTQYF,TGTGCCAGCAGTTACTCGACCCTTAGGGCAGATACGCAGTATTTT
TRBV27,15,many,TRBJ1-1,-,CASRSPPGTNTEAFF,TGTGCCAGCAGATCCCCCCCGGGGACGAACACTGAAGCTTTCTTT
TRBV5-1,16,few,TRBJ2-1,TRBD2,CASSPQTSGYYNEQFF,TGCGCCAGCAGCCCTCAGACTAGCGGTTACTACAATGAGCAGTTCTTC
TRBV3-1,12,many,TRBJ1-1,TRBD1,CASSQGQGRAFF,TGTGCCAGCAGCCAAGGACAGGGTAGAGCTTTCTTT
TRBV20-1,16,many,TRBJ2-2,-,CSARDQDHEYTGELFF,TGCAGTGCTAGAGATCAAGACCATGAATACACCGGGGAGCTGTTTTTT
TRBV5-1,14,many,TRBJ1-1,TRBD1,CASSPATGITEAFF,TGCGCCAGCAGCCCCGCGACAGGGATCACTGAAGCTTTCTTT
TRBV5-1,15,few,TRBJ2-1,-,CASSIGTSEYNEQFF,TGCGCCAGCAGCATCGGGACCTCTGAATACAATGAGCAGTTCTTC
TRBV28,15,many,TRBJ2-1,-,CASSLWAGKGNEQFF,TGTGCCAGCAGTTTGTGGGCAGGGAAAGGTAATGAGCAGTTCTTC
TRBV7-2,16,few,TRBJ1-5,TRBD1,CASSLAWAGGDQPQHF,TGTGCCAGCAGCTTAGCATGGGCAGGGGGCGACCAGCCCCAGCATTTT
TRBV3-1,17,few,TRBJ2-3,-,CASSQEDRDLWQDTQYF,TGTGCCAGCAGCCAAGAGGACCGGGACCTATGGCAAGATACGCAGTATTTT
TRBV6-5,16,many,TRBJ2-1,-,CASSYSGRSSYNEQFF,TGTGCCAGCAGTTACTCGGGGAGGAGCTCCTACAATGAGCAGTTCTTC
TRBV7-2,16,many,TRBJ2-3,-,CASSLRDVGGSDTQYF,TGTGCCAGCAGCTTGCGGGACGTTGGGGGCTCAGATACGCAGTATTTT
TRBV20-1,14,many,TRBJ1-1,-,CSALTRGITAEAFF,TGCAGTGCACTCACGAGAGGGATAACGGCTGAAGCTTTCTTT
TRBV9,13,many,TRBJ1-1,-,CASSEFLNTEAFF,TGTGCCAGCAGCGAATTTCTGAACACTGAAGCTTTCTTT
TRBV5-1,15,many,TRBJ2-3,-,CASSLFLAQTDTQYF,TGCGCCAGCAGCTTGTTCTTGGCCCAAACAGATACGCAGTATTTT
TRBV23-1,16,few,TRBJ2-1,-,CASSQTCPRSYNEQFF,TGCGCCAGCAGTCAAACGTGCCCTCGCTCCTACAATGAGCAGTTCTTC
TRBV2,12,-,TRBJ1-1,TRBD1,CASRGQGDEAFF,TGTGCCAGCCGGGGACAGGGGGATGAAGCTTTCTTT
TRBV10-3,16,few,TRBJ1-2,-,CAISEPPGSERYGYTF,TGTGCCATCAGTGAGCCTCCCGGTTCCGAACGATATGGCTACACCTTC
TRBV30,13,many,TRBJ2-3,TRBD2,CAWTGGGTDTQYF,TGTGCCTGGACGGGAGGGGGCACAGATACGCAGTATTTT
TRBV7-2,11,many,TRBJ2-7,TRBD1,CASGQGYEQYF,TGTGCCAGCGGACAGGGGTACGAGCAGTACTTC
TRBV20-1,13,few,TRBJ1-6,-,CSAPSSLNSPLHF,TGCAGTGCCCCGAGTAGTTTAAATTCACCCCTCCACTTT
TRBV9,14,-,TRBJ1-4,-,CASSPAGENEKLFF,TGTGCCAGCAGCCCCGCAGGGGAGAATGAAAAACTGTTTTTT
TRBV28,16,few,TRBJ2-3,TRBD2,CASSLLSSGSRDTQYF,TGTGCCAGCAGTTTGCTGTCTAGCGGGTCGAGAGATACGCAGTATTTT